A selection of T cell receptor beta chains follows, all from one sample in a study of T cells in Graves' hyperthyroidism and ophthalmopathy. One entry per CDR3 protein, called by TCRdb with MiXCR from the multiplex PCR reads. The table lists around 500,000 distinct CDR3 sequences, under 25% of them singletons. The sample was blood. The receptors stem from a woman in her 70s with Graves' ophthalmopathy. Each CDR3 is given with its conserved first and last residue. The D gene is left open where the match is weak. Clone size, where shown, is once, few, many, or a class for clones that have expanded.

CASRPLTGTGFRYTF | TGTGCCAGCAGACCCCTCACCGGGACAGGGTTTCGCTACACCTTC | TRBJ1-2 | 15 | TRBV6-1 | TRBD1 | many
CSVEEDANTEAFF | TGCAGCGTTGAGGAGGACGCGAACACTGAAGCTTTCTTT | TRBJ1-1 | 13 | TRBV29-1 | . | many
CASSTGLAGDQDSFETQYF | TGTGCCAGTAGTACGGGACTAGCGGGAGACCAAGATTCCTTCGAGACCCAGTACTTC | TRBJ2-5 | 19 | TRBV19 | TRBD2 | .
CASSLVPSGRPTLHNEQFF | TGTGCCAGCAGCTTAGTCCCTAGCGGGAGACCAACCCTCCACAATGAGCAGTTCTTC | TRBJ2-1 | 19 | TRBV7-2 | TRBD2 | many
CAAGFLGRPNQPQHF | TGTGCCGCCGGCTTCTTGGGCCGCCCCAATCAGCCCCAGCATTTT | TRBJ1-5 | 15 | TRBV27 | . | many
CASSDVGLAGGPTDTQYF | TGCGCCAGCAGTGATGTGGGACTAGCGGGAGGACCCACAGATACGCAGTATTTT | TRBJ2-3 | 18 | TRBV10-2 | TRBD2 | many
CASSNHPALSEQFF | TGTGCCAGCAGTAACCACCCCGCGCTTAGTGAGCAGTTCTTC | TRBJ2-1 | 14 | TRBV12-3/TRBV12-4 | . | many
CASSLPGSEQFF | TGTGCCAGCAGCTTGCCCGGTAGTGAGCAGTTCTTC | TRBJ2-1 | 12 | TRBV7-3 | . | .
CASTLRPWVGQPQHF | TGTGCCAGCACCCTCCGACCCTGGGTGGGTCAGCCCCAGCATTTT | TRBJ1-5 | 15 | TRBV6-5 | . | many
CASSDKGASYEQYF | TGTGCCAGCAGTGACAAGGGGGCATCCTACGAGCAGTACTTC | TRBJ2-7 | 14 | TRBV6-1 | TRBD1 | .
CSAIWDRGQRYTF | TGCAGTGCTATCTGGGACAGGGGGCAACGCTACACCTTC | TRBJ1-2 | 13 | TRBV20-1 | TRBD1 | .
CASSLRQGDGYTF | TGTGCCAGCAGTTTAAGGCAGGGCGATGGCTACACCTTC | TRBJ1-2 | 13 | TRBV28 | . | many
CASSSYSVQYF | TGTGCCAGCAGTTCCTATTCGGTACAGTACTTC | TRBJ2-5 | 11 | TRBV6-2/TRBV6-3 | . | many
CASSQDASNSPGELFF | TGCGCCAGCAGCCAAGATGCTAGCAATAGCCCCGGGGAGCTGTTTTTT | TRBJ2-2 | 16 | TRBV4-1 | . | .
CSATDRPTEAFF | TGCAGTGCTACCGATAGGCCCACTGAAGCTTTCTTT | TRBJ1-1 | 12 | TRBV20-1 | . | .
CSATPIIAGVVEQFF | TGCAGTGCCACACCGATTATAGCGGGAGTGGTTGAGCAGTTCTTC | TRBJ2-1 | 15 | TRBV20-1 | TRBD2 | .
CASSFRASGRVEASYEQYF | TGTGCCAGCAGTTTTAGGGCGAGCGGGAGAGTGGAAGCTTCCTACGAGCAGTACTTC | TRBJ2-7 | 19 | TRBV12-3/TRBV12-4 | TRBD2 | .
CASSLNFAEDTQYF | TGCGCCAGCAGCTTGAACTTTGCGGAAGATACGCAGTATTTT | TRBJ2-3 | 14 | TRBV5-1 | . | .
CSASSRGTEAFF | TGCAGTGCTAGTAGTAGGGGAACTGAAGCTTTCTTT | TRBJ1-1 | 12 | TRBV20-1 | . | many
CASSYFREEQYF | TGTGCCAGCAGTTACTTTAGGGAGGAGCAGTACTTC | TRBJ2-7 | 12 | TRBV6-6 | . | .
CASSHVVYEQYF | TGTGCCAGCAGCCATGTCGTTTACGAGCAGTACTTC | TRBJ2-7 | 12 | TRBV3-1 | . | few
CASSLESGTEQFF | TGTGCCAGCAGCTTGGAGAGCGGGACAGAGCAGTTCTTC | TRBJ2-1 | 13 | TRBV7-9 | . | many
CASSPSKKYVETQYF | TGTGCCAGCAGTCCCTCCAAGAAGTATGTCGAGACCCAGTACTTC | TRBJ2-5 | 15 | TRBV12-3/TRBV12-4 | . | .
CASKSRGTASGSPNEQFF | TGCGCCAGCAAGTCAAGGGGCACCGCGAGCGGGAGCCCCAATGAGCAGTTCTTC | TRBJ2-1 | 18 | TRBV5-1 | TRBD2 | many
CASSESGTGISNSPLHF | TGTGCCAGCAGTGAATCAGGGACAGGGATTAGTAATTCACCCCTCCACTTT | TRBJ1-6 | 17 | TRBV25-1 | TRBD1 | .
CASSQRDWQFF | TGTGCCAGCTCCCAGCGGGACTGGCAGTTCTTC | TRBJ2-1 | 11 | TRBV6-1 | TRBD2 | .
CSASPASLHTEAFF | TGCAGTGCTAGCCCGGCCAGCCTCCACACTGAAGCTTTCTTT | TRBJ1-1 | 14 | TRBV20-1 | . | few
CATRRVVSGNTIYF | TGTGCCACCCGTAGGGTAGTCTCTGGAAACACCATATATTTT | TRBJ1-3 | 14 | TRBV19 | . | many
CASSPGQGIPDTQYF | TGCGCCAGCAGCCCCGGACAGGGGATACCAGATACGCAGTATTTT | TRBJ2-3 | 15 | TRBV5-1 | TRBD1 | few
CASSPGTGDLGYGYTF | TGTGCCAGCAGCCCGGGGACAGGGGATCTCGGCTATGGCTACACCTTC | TRBJ1-2 | 16 | TRBV3-1 | TRBD1 | few
CASSRVVGNEQFF | TGTGCCAGCAGCCGGGTAGTAGGCAATGAGCAGTTCTTC | TRBJ2-1 | 13 | TRBV7-3 | . | few
CASSFRQAKNIQYF | TGTGCCAGCAGTTTCCGGCAGGCCAAAAACATTCAGTACTTC | TRBJ2-4 | 14 | TRBV6-2/TRBV6-3 | . | few
CSARDSSGGAYEQYF | TGCAGTGCTAGAGATTCGTCGGGAGGCGCCTACGAGCAGTACTTC | TRBJ2-7 | 15 | TRBV20-1 | TRBD2 | .
CASSERQGVGTDTQYF | TGTGCCAGCAGCGAACGACAGGGTGTGGGCACAGATACGCAGTATTTT | TRBJ2-3 | 16 | TRBV9 | TRBD1 | .
CASSLAPQGLSGNTIYF | TGTGCCAGCAGCTTAGCCCCGCAGGGGTTGTCTGGAAACACCATATATTTT | TRBJ1-3 | 17 | TRBV11-2 | . | .
CASSLPTGNEQFF | TGTGCCAGCAGTTTACCGACTGGCAATGAGCAGTTCTTC | TRBJ2-1 | 13 | TRBV28 | . | many
CASSYRLAGSYEQYF | TGTGCCAGCAGTTACCGACTAGCGGGTTCCTACGAGCAGTACTTC | TRBJ2-7 | 15 | TRBV6-2/TRBV6-3 | TRBD2 | many
CASSFGTGAIQPQHF | TGTGCCAGCAGTTTTGGGACAGGGGCGATTCAGCCCCAGCATTTT | TRBJ1-5 | 15 | TRBV28 | TRBD1 | few
CASSLPGLGTYEQYF | TGTGCCAGCAGCTTACCGGGACTAGGAACCTACGAGCAGTACTTC | TRBJ2-7 | 15 | TRBV7-2 | TRBD2 | few
CASSPQGGGTQYF | TGTGCCAGCAGCCCCCAAGGAGGAGGCACGCAGTATTTT | TRBJ2-3 | 13 | TRBV7-9 | . | few
CASSKRTGHNSPLHF | TGTGCCAGCAGCAAACGGACAGGACATAATTCACCCCTCCACTTT | TRBJ1-6 | 15 | TRBV7-2 | TRBD1 | few